In this sample, the clone carrying this T cell receptor beta chain turned up a few times. What it binds is unknown. The CDR3 length is 13 residues. V was trimmed by 2 bases and J by 5 bases, leaving 7 bases between them. Germline V gene data show CDR1 as SGHDN and CDR2 as FVKESK. Researchers made TCR beta libraries by using iRepertoire HTBI primers and running Arm-PCR on CDR3 regions. TCRdb re-derived calls from the multiplex PCR reads in MiXCR, one entry per CDR3 protein. The sample contains 400,000 to 500,000 distinct CDR3 sequences, 20% of which appear only once. The sample belongs to a study of regulatory T cells in long-lasting Graves disease. Time point described: persistent/refractory GD, antithyroid drugs over 5 years with positive TRAb. The TCR library was made from RNA that had been extracted from PBMCs in TRIzol. EDTA tubes collected 7.5 to 9.5 milliliters of peripheral blood. Findings and limits, study-wide: Sharing of public clonotypes was greater in persistent patients (around 3,000) than in new patients (around 1,000). Persistent cases of Graves' showed reduced TCR diversity relative to newly diagnosed patients. TRBV28, TRBJ1-2 and TRBJ2-5 were favored in persistent disease.

Source: peripheral blood mononuclear cells (PBMCs), taken when the disease was refractory, from a patient treated with antithyroid drugs. This clonotype was obtained from a female donor with Graves disease. This sequence joins TRBV14 and TRBJ2-4, with D perhaps given as TRBD1 or TRBD2 (5 bases each). The CDR3 nucleotides read TGTGCCAGCAGCCAACTGGGGGAAAACATTCAGTACTTC. As protein: CASSQLGENIQYF.